The clone carrying this TCR beta chain has ten or more counts. These data are taken from a study of CD8 T cells in ankylosing spondylitis. TCRdb re-called the 5' RACE reads through MiXCR, storing one row per CDR3 protein. The sample has around 340,000 distinct CDR3 sequences, roughly 14% seen once; the top ten hold less than 1.1%. This receptor was identified in a male donor with ankylosing spondylitis or in good health (not recorded which). The sequenced sample consisted of blood, either unsorted or a sorted T cell fraction (not recorded which).

The CDR3 DNA follows: TGTGCCAGGGGACAGGGAACCACTGAAGCTTTCTTT. Translation: CARGQGTTEAFF. The chain joins TRBV7-9 to TRBJ1-1; 9 bases are shared with TRBD1. Germline CDR1 reads SEHNR; CDR2 reads FQNEAQ (reference sequence). The junction had 3 bases not matched to a gene; V was cut back by 9 bases and J by 4 bases. The CDR3 sequence is 12 residues long. The entire variable domain, with the rest obtained from reference TRBV7-9 and TRBJ1-1, is as follows: DTGVSQNPRHKITKRGQNVTFRCDPISEHNRLYWYRQTLGQGPEFLTYFQNEAQLEKSRLLSDRFSAERPKGSFSTLEIQRTEQGDSAMYLCARGQGTTEAFFGQGTRLTVV.